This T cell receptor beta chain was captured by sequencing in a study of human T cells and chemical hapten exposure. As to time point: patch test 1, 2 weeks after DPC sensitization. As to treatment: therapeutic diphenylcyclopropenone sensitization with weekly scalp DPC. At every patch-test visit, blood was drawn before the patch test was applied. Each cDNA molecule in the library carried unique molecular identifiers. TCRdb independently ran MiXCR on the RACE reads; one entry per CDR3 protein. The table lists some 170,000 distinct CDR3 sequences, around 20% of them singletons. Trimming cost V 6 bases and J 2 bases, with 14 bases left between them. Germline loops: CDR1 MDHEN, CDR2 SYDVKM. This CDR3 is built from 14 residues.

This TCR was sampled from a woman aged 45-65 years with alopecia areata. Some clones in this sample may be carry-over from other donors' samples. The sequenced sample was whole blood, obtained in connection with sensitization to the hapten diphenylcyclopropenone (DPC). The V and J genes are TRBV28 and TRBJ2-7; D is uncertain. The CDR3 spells CASSPYRFPYEQYF. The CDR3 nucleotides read TGTGCCAGCAGCCCGTACAGATTCCCCTACGAGCAGTACTTC.